Described below is a single TCR beta chain sequence and its context. No antigen is known for it. These data come from a study of cytomegalovirus exposure and HLA in healthy donors. Findings and caveats of the study: Prediction of most subjects' HLA-A and HLA-B alleles by TCR beta sequences was reportedly accurate.

Trimming removed 4 bases from V and 5 bases from J, with 21 bases in between. CDR3 length: 16 amino acids. Germline V gives CDR1 MDHEN, CDR2 SYDVKM. PCR employed 60 Vbeta and 13 Jbeta primers. Sequencing used immunoSEQ multiplex PCR; TCRdb keeps in-frame clones, though not all of them. The data show 150,000 to 200,000 clones, 75% to 85% seen once. The sequenced sample consisted of PBMCs. The sequence came from a man aged 18 to 29 in good health and CMV-seronegative. The V call is TRBV28, the J call TRBJ2-7; TRBD2 might be the D (5 bases). CDR3 nucleotides: TGTGCCAGCAGTTCCATATTACTAGGTAGATTCCACGAGCAGTACTTC. Translated: CASSSILLGRFHEQYF. The full variable domain, with the rest looked up from reference TRBV28 and TRBJ2-7, is DVKVTQSSRYLVKRTGEKVFLECVQDMDHENMFWYRQDPGLGLRLIYFSYDVKMKEKGDIPEGYSVSREKKERFSLILESASTNQTSMYLCASSSILLGRFHEQYFGPGTRLTVT.